These 14 T cell receptor beta chains were sequenced from one sample in a study of blood T cell repertoires in COVID-19. Sequenced by immunoSEQ multiplex PCR; TCRdb stores in-frame clones only, minus some. This table has about 54,000 clones, 75% to 90% appearing once. Sequencing used peripheral blood. Receptors were obtained from a human donor in a cohort sampled during active COVID-19.

This clone was seen a handful of times. The chain joins TRBV5-1 to TRBJ1-5; D gene uncertain. The germline CDR1 and CDR2 sequences are SGHRS and YFSETQ. V was cut by 0 bases and J by 1 base, with 5 bases left in between. The length of the CDR3 is 14 residues. This CDR3 is CASSLGGSNQPQHF. As DNA, the CDR3 is TGCGCCAGCAGCTTGGGAGGGAGCAATCAGCCCCAGCATTTT.

This clone was recorded only once. The V and J genes are TRBV5-4 and TRBJ2-7, with TRBD1 matching 12 bases. In germline, CDR1 is SGHNT, CDR2 YYREEE (reference sequence). The CDR3 totals 14 residues. V gave up 4 bases and J gave up 4 bases; unmatched junction bases: 3. DNA of the CDR3: TGTGCCAGCAGCGGGGACAGGGGGCTTTACGAGCAGTACTTC. Translating it yields CASSGDRGLYEQYF.

The genes are TRBV7-6 and TRBJ2-2, with 14 positions matching TRBD2. Trimming at V came to 1 base and at J to 7 bases, leaving 11 bases not matched to a gene. CDR1 and CDR2 (germline): SGHVS, FNYEAQ. This CDR3 has 19 residues. The CDR3 loop is CASSLDLRGTSGSNGELFF. In nucleotides, the CDR3 is TGTGCCAGCAGCTTAGATCTGAGAGGGACTAGCGGGAGTAACGGGGAGCTGTTTTTT.

The chain carries TRBV30 and TRBJ2-1; 15 bases are shared with TRBD2. The junction had 3 bases not matched to a gene; V was cut back by 8 bases and J by 1 base. Per the germline V gene, CDR1 is GTSNPN and CDR2 is SVGIG (reference sequence). The CDR3 has 15 residues. CDR3 sequence reads: CARGLAGGSYNEQFF. The DNA of the CDR3 is TGTGCCCGAGGACTAGCGGGAGGGTCCTACAATGAGCAGTTCTTC.

The rearrangement uses TRBV6-5 and TRBJ1-5, with D perhaps matching TRBD1 (6 bases). This CDR3 comprises 14 residues. Trimming took 2 bases from V and 7 from J, leaving 12 bases between them. CDR1 is MNHEY and CDR2 is SVGAGI in the germline V gene. CDR3 DNA sequence: TGTGCCAGCAGTTACGATTTACAGGGACAGCCCCAGCATTTT. Protein: CASSYDLQGQPQHF.

This clone appeared once. The chain couples TRBV2 to TRBJ1-2, with D tentatively TRBD1 (6 bases). Germline V gene lookup returns CDR1 SNHLY and CDR2 FYNNEI. Trimming stripped 5 bases from V and 1 base from J, with 11 bases between. The length of the CDR3 is 14 residues. The CDR3 loop reads CASSTGTLNYGYTF. The DNA of the CDR3 is TGTGCCAGCAGTACCGGGACACTTAACTATGGCTACACCTTC.

The chain employs TRBV27 and TRBJ2-2, with D maybe TRBD1 (6 bases). CDR1 and CDR2 (germline): MNHEY, SMNVEV (reference sequence). The germline V and J ends were trimmed by 7 bases and 1 base, with 10 bases remaining between them. This CDR3 is built from 14 residues. CDR3 DNA sequence: TGTGCCAGCAAAACAGGGCGGAACACCGGGGAGCTGTTTTTT. Encoded protein: CASKTGRNTGELFF.

This chain connects TRBV7-3 to TRBJ2-1, with 7 bases that match TRBD1. The CDR3 covers 14 residues. Germline CDR1 and CDR2: SGHTA and FQGTGA. V lost 5 bases and J lost 8; bases outside the gene matches: 9. CDR3 sequence: CASSNRGSRDEQFF. The CDR3 nucleotides are TGTGCCAGCAGCAACAGGGGTTCGAGGGATGAGCAGTTCTTC.

This clone was counted once. The chain uses TRBV5-8 and TRBJ1-6; TRBD1 matches 7 bases. CDR1 SGHTS and CDR2 YDEGEE come from the germline V gene. The CDR3 spans 15 residues. V dropped 6 bases and J dropped 0; count of bases not matched to a gene: 3. The DNA of the CDR3 is TGTGCCAGCACGGGACAGAACTCCTATAATTCACCCCTCCACTTT. This encodes CASTGQNSYNSPLHF.

The J gene is TRBJ2-6, the V gene TRBV2; D not certain. The CDR3 is 16 residues long. V was shortened by 5 bases and J by 0 bases, with 11 bases between the two germline ends. Germline V lookup: CDR1 SNHLY, CDR2 FYNNEI. In DNA form, the CDR3 reads TGTGCCAGCAGTCAGACGCACAGCTCTGGGGCCAACGTCCTGACTTTC. It codes for CASSQTHSSGANVLTF.

This chain connects TRBV7-2 to TRBJ1-5, with 7 nucleotides matching TRBD1. V lost 3 bases and J lost 0; bases outside the gene matches: 5. The CDR3 sequence is 16 residues long. In germline, CDR1 is SGHTA, CDR2 FQGNSA. CDR3 nucleotides: TGTGCCAGCAGCTTGTCCACAGGGGTTAGCAATCAGCCCCAGCATTTT. It specifies CASSLSTGVSNQPQHF.

Only a few counts were recorded for this clone. CDR3 in amino acids: CASSVHNLLASGGTNTGELFF. For the CDR3, the DNA is TGTGCCAGCAGCGTACACAACCTTTTGGCTAGCGGGGGCACGAACACCGGGGAGCTGTTTTTT. J is TRBJ2-2 and V is TRBV3-1 (or the pseudogene TRBV3-2), with 10 bases lining up with TRBD2. Germline CDR1 LGHDT, CDR2 YNNKEL (reference sequence). This CDR3 is 21 amino acids long. After removal of 5 bases from V and 0 bases from J, the junction contained 18 bases not matched to a gene.

The gene calls are TRBV12-3 or TRBV12-4 and TRBJ2-5; the D gene is possibly TRBD1 (6 bases). The CDR3 has 13 amino acids. Trimming cost V 5 bases and J 5 bases, with 12 bases left between them. The CDR3 DNA reads as TGTGCCAGCAGTACCAGGGGTGTCGAGACCCAGTACTTC. It encodes CASSTRGVETQYF.

The chain is built from TRBV14 and TRBJ2-7; D remains unclear. Germline V lookup: CDR1 SGHDN, CDR2 FVKESK. V dropped 4 bases and J dropped 3 bases, with 4 bases sitting between them. The CDR3 has 11 amino acids. Here the CDR3 reads CASSLVYEQYF. In nucleotides, the CDR3 is TGTGCCAGCAGCCTAGTCTACGAGCAGTACTTC.